The 7 T cell receptor beta chains given below trace back to one sample, sequenced in a study of cytomegalovirus exposure and HLA in healthy donors. The PCR ran on 60 Vbeta and 13 Jbeta primers. Assay used: immunoSEQ multiplex PCR; TCRdb lists only in-frame clones, some missing. The data hold 130,000 or so clones, with over 60% observed a single time. The sample was PBMCs. These receptors came from a woman in her thirties or forties in good health and CMV-seropositive.

This sequence joins TRBV5-6 and TRBJ2-5; 9 bases are a match to TRBD1. TRBJ2-7 matches the DNA end more closely, so the J call is doubtful. Germline values: CDR1 SGHDT, CDR2 YYEEEE. This CDR3 comprises 14 residues. CDR3 coding DNA: TGTGCCAGCAGCTCAACTAACAGGGGGCCCGAGCAGTACTTC. It codes for CASSSTNRGPEQYF.

This clone occurred a few times. The gene calls are TRBV29-1 and TRBJ2-3, with D possibly matching TRBD1 (6 bases). V lost 8 bases and J 6 bases, leaving 12 bases between the germline ends. In germline, CDR1 is SQVTM, CDR2 ANQGSEA. CDR3 length: 11 amino acids. The DNA for the CDR3 is TGCAGCTCACAGGGTTACGATACGCAGTATTTT. This gives the protein CSSQGYDTQYF.

This chain uses TRBV9 with TRBJ2-6; 8 bases line up with TRBD2. This CDR3 spans 17 amino acids. The V and J ends lost 0 bases and 1 base, in that order; junction bases with no gene match: 3. CDR1 SGDLS and CDR2 YYNGEE come from the germline V gene. The CDR3 sequence: CASSVDGGASGANVLTF. The CDR3 DNA follows: TGTGCCAGCAGCGTAGACGGGGGGGCTTCTGGGGCCAACGTCCTGACTTTC.

This chain uses TRBV6-1 with TRBJ2-3; D perhaps matches TRBD1 (5 bases). Germline values: CDR1 MNHNS, CDR2 SASEGT. Between the trimmed V and J ends, which lost 5 bases and 3 bases, there was a span of 6 bases. This CDR3 has 12 residues. The CDR3 protein is CASSQGTDTQYF. Written as DNA, the CDR3 is TGTGCCAGCAGTCAGGGAACAGATACGCAGTATTTT.

V usage is TRBV27 and J usage is TRBJ2-2; 11 nucleotides line up with TRBD2. CDR3 length: 16 residues. J was trimmed by 6 bases and V by 3 bases; bases with no gene match: 6. Germline CDR1 MNHEY, CDR2 SMNVEV (reference sequence). For the CDR3, the DNA is TGTGCCAGCAGTTTCTTAGCGGGAGGGCCCGCCGGGGAGCTGTTTTTT. Residues: CASSFLAGGPAGELFF.

This chain joins TRBV5-1 and TRBJ2-1; D is perhaps TRBD1 (6 bases). V was shortened by 4 bases and J by 3 bases, with 14 bases between the two germline ends. Germline CDR1 is SGHRS and CDR2 is YFSETQ. The CDR3 sequence is 15 residues long. CDR3: CASSPTGFSYNEQFF. CDR3 in DNA: TGCGCCAGCAGCCCAACAGGGTTCAGCTACAATGAGCAGTTCTTC.

This rearrangement joins TRBV7-9 to TRBJ2-2; 9 bases line up with TRBD1. Trimming cost V 6 bases and J 6 bases; bases outside gene matches: 5. The V gene's germline CDR1 is SEHNR and CDR2 FQNEAQ (reference sequence). The CDR3 totals 14 residues. DNA for the CDR3: TGTGCCAGCAGATGGACAGGGGAGGCCGGGGAGCTGTTTTTT. The encoded protein is CASRWTGEAGELFF.